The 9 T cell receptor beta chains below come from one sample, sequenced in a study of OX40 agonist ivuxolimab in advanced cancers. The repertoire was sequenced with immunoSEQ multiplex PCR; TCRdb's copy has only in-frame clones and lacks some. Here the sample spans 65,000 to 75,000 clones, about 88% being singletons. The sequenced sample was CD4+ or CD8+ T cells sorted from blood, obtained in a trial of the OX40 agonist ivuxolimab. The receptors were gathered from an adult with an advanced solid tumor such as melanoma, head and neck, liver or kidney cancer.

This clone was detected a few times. The CDR3 protein is CASSLRDPWTPLHF. CDR3 in DNA: TGTGCCAGCAGTCTCCGGGACCCCTGGACACCCCTCCACTTT. The chain recombines TRBV28 with TRBJ1-6; weak D call: TRBD1 (5 bases). Germline assignment: CDR1 MDHEN and CDR2 SYDVKM. V lost 5 bases and J 11 bases, leaving 16 bases between the germline ends. This CDR3 comprises 14 residues.

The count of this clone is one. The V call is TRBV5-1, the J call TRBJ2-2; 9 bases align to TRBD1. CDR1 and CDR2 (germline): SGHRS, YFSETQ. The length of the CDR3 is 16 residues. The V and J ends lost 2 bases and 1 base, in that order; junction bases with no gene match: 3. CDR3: CASSLMGQGNTGELFF. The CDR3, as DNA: TGCGCCAGCAGCTTAATGGGACAGGGGAACACCGGGGAGCTGTTTTTT.

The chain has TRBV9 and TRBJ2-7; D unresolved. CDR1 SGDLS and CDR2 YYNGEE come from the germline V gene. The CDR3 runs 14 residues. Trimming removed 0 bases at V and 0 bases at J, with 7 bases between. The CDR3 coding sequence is TGTGCCAGCAGCGTAGGTTTTAGCTCCTACGAGCAGTACTTC. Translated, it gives CASSVGFSSYEQYF.

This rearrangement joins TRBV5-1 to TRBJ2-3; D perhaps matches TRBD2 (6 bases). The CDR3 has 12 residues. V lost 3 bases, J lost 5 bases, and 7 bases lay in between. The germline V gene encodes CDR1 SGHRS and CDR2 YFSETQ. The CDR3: CASSWGVDTQYF. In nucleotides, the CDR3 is TGCGCCAGCAGCTGGGGGGTAGATACGCAGTATTTT.

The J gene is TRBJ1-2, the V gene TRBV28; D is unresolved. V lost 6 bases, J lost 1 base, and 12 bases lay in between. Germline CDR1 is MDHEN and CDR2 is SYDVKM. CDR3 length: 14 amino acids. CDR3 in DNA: TGTGCCAGCAGATTAGGACGGCGTAACTATGGCTACACCTTC. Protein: CASRLGRRNYGYTF.

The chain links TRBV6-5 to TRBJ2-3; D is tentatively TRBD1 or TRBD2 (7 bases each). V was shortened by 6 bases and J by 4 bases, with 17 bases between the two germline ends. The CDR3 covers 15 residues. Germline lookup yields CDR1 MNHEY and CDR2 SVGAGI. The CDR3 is CASRPQGGRADTQYF. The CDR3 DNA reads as TGTGCCAGCAGACCCCAGGGGGGGCGTGCAGATACGCAGTATTTT.

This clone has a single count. CDR3 coding DNA: TGTGCCAGCAGCTTAGTCAATTCACCCCTCCACTTT. This gives the protein CASSLVNSPLHF. The chain carries TRBV7-8 and TRBJ1-6; no definite D call. This CDR3 is 12 amino acids long. Trimming shortened V by 1 base and J by 7 bases, and 2 bases separated the two germline ends. Germline V gene data show CDR1 as SGHVS and CDR2 as FQNEAQ. Full variable domain (remainder filled in from reference TRBV7-8 and TRBJ1-6): GAGVSQSPRYKVAKRGQDVALRCDPISGHVSLFWYQQALGQGPEFLTYFQNEAQLDKSGLPSDRFFAERPEGSVSTLKIQRTQQEDSAVYLCASSLVNSPLHFGNGTRLTVT.

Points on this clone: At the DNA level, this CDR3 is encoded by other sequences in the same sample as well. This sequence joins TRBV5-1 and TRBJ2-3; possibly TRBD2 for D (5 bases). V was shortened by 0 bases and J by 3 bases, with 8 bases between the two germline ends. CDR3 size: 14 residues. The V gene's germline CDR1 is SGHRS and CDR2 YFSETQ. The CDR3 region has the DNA TGCGCCAGCAGCTTGGGCGGCGGGACAGATACGCAGTATTTT. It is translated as CASSLGGGTDTQYF.

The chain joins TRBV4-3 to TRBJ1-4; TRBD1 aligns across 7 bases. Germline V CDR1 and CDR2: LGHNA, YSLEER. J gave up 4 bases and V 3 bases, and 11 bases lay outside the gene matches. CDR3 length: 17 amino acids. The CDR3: CASSQLLPGQINEKLFF. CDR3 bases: TGCGCCAGCAGCCAGCTTCTTCCGGGACAGATTAATGAAAAACTGTTTTTT.